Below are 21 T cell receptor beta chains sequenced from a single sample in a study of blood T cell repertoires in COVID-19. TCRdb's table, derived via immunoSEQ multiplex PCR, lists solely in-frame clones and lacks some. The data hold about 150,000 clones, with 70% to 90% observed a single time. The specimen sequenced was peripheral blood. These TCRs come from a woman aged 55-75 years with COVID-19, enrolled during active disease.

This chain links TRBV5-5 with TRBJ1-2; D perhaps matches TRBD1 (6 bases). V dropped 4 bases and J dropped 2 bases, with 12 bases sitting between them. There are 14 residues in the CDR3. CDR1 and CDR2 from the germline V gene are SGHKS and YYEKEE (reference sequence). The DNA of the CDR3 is TGTGCCAGCAGCCCTTTACAGGGAAACTATGGCTACACCTTC. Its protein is CASSPLQGNYGYTF. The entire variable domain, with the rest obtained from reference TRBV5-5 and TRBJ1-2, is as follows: DAGVTQSPTHLIKTRGQQVTLRCSPISGHKSVSWYQQVLGQGPQFIFQYYEKEERGRGNFPDRFSARQFPNYSSELNVNALLLGDSALYLCASSPLQGNYGYTFGSGTRLTVV.

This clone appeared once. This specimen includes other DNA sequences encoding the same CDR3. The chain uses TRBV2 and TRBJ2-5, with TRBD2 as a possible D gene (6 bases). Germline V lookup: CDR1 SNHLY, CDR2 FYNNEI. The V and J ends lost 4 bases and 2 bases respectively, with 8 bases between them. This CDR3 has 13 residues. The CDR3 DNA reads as TGTGCCAGCAGTGGAGGACTACAAGAGACCCAGTACTTC. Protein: CASSGGLQETQYF.

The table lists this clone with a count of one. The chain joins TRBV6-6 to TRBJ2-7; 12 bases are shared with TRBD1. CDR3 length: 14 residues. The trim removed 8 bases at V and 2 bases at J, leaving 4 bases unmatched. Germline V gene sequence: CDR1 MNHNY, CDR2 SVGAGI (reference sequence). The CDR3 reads CASSGTGGPYEQYV. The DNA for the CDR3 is TGTGCCAGCTCCGGGACAGGGGGCCCCTACGAGCAGTACGTC.

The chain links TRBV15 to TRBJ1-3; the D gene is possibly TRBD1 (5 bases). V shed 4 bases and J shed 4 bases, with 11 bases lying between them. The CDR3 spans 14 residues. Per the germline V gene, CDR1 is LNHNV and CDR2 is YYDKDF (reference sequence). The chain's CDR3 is CATSIPGSGNTIYF. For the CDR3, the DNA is TGTGCCACCAGCATCCCAGGGTCCGGAAACACCATATATTTT.

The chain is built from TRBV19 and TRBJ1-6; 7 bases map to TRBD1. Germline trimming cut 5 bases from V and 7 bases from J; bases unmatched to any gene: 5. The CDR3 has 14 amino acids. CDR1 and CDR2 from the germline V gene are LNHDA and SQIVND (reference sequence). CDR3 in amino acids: CASSWGQINSPLHF. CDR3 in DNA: TGTGCCAGTAGTTGGGGACAGATAAATTCACCCCTCCACTTT. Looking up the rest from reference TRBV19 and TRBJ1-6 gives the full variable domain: DGGITQSPKYLFRKEGQNVTLSCEQNLNHDAMYWYRQDPGQGLRLIYYSQIVNDFQKGDIAEGYSVSREKKESFPLTVTSAQKNPTAFYLCASSWGQINSPLHFGNGTRLTVT.

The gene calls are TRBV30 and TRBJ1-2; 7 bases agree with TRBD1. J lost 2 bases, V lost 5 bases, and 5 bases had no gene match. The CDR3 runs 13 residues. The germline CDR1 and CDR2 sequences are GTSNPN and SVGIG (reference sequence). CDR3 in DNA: TGTGCCTGGTATTCACAGGGGAACTATGGCTACACCTTC. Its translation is CAWYSQGNYGYTF.

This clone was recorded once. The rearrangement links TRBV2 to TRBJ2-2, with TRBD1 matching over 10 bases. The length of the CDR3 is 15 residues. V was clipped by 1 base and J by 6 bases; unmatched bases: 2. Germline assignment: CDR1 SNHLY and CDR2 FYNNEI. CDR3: CASSEGQGAAGELFF. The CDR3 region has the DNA TGTGCCAGCAGTGAAGGACAGGGGGCGGCCGGGGAGCTGTTTTTT.

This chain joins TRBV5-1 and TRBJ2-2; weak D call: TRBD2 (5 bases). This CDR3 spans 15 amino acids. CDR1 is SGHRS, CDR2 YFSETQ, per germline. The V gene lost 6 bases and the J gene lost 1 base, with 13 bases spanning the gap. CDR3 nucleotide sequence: TGCGCCAGCAACCCCGGGATTTTGAACACCGGGGAGCTGTTTTTT. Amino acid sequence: CASNPGILNTGELFF.

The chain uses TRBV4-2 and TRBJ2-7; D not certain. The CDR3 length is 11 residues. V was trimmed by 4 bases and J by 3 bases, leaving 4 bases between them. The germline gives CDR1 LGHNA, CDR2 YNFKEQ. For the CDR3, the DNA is TGTGCCAGCAGCCCCGGCTACGAGCAGTACTTC. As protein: CASSPGYEQYF.

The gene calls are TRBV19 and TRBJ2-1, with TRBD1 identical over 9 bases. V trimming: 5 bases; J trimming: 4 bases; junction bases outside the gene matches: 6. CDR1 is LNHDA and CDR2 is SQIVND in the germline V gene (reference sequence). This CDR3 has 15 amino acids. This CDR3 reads CASSSGQGNYNEQFF. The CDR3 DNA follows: TGTGCCAGTAGTTCGGGACAGGGAAATTACAATGAGCAGTTCTTC. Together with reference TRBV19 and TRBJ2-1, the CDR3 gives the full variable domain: DGGITQSPKYLFRKEGQNVTLSCEQNLNHDAMYWYRQDPGQGLRLIYYSQIVNDFQKGDIAEGYSVSREKKESFPLTVTSAQKNPTAFYLCASSSGQGNYNEQFFGPGTRLTVL.

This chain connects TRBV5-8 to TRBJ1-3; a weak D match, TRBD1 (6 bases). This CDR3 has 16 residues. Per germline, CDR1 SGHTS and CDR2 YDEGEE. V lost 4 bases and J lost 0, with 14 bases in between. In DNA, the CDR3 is TGTGCCAGCAGCCCCAGACAGGCGACCTCTGGAAACACCATATATTTT. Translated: CASSPRQATSGNTIYF.

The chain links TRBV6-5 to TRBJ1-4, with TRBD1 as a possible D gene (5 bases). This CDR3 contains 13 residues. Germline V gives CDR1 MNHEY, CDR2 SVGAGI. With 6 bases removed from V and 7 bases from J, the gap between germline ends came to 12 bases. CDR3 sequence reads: CASSVWGGEKLFF. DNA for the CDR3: TGTGCCAGCAGCGTTTGGGGGGGTGAAAAACTGTTTTTT.

CDR3 coding DNA: TGCGCCGCCCCTTCCCCCGACAGTCAGAACACTGAAGCTTTCTTT. This sequence encodes CAAPSPDSQNTEAFF. The J gene is TRBJ1-1, the V gene TRBV10-1, with D perhaps matching TRBD1 (5 bases). This CDR3 comprises 15 residues. Per the germline V gene, CDR1 is WNHNN and CDR2 is SYGVQD (reference sequence). The V end was cut by 11 bases, the J end by 1 base, with 20 bases between.

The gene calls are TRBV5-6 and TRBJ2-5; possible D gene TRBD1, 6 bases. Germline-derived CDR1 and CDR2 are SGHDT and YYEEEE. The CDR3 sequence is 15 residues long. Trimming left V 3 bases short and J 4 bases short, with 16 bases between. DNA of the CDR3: TGTGCCAGCAGCTGGGGCAGGGGTATACCAGAGACCCAGTACTTC. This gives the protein CASSWGRGIPETQYF.

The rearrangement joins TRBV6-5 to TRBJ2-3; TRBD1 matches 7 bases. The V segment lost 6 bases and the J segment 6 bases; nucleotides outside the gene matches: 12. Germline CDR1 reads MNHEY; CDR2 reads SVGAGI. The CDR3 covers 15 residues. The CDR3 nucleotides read TGTGCCAGCAGCCGACCGCGGACAGGATCGGATACGCAGTATTTT. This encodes CASSRPRTGSDTQYF.

The DNA for the CDR3 is TGCGCCAGCAGGGAGCAGGGTTCATATGGCTACACCTTC. Encoded protein: CASREQGSYGYTF. V and J are TRBV10-2 and TRBJ1-2; TRBD1 might be the D (5 bases). The CDR3 has 13 amino acids. Germline V gene lookup returns CDR1 WSHSY and CDR2 SAAADI. Trimming left V 6 bases short and J 5 bases short, with 13 bases between.

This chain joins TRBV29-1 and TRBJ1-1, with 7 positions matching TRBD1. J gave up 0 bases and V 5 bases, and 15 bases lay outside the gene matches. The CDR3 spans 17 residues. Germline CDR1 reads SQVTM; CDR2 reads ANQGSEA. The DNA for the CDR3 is TGCAGCGTTACCCCCTACCAAACGGGACAGCTGAACACTGAAGCTTTCTTT. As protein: CSVTPYQTGQLNTEAFF.

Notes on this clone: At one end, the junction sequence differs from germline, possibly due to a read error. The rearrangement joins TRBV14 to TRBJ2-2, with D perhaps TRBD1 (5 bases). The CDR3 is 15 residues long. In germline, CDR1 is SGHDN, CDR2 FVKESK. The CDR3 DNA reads TGTGCCAGCAGCCAAGACGCAGGGAACTCCGGGGAGCTGTTTTTT. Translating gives CASSQDAGNSGELFF.

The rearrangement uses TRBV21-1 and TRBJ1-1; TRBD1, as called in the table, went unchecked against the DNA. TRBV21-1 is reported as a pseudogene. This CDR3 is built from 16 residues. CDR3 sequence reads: CASSKGVRQGSSEAFF. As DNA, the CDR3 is TGTGCCAGCAGCAAAGGGGTGCGACAGGGGAGCTCTGAAGCTTTCTTT.

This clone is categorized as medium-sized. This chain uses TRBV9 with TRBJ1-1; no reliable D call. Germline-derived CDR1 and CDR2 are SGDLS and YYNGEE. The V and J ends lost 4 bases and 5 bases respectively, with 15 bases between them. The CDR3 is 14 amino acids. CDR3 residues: CASSQQEGRTEAFF. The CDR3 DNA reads TGTGCCAGCAGCCAACAAGAGGGTAGGACTGAAGCTTTCTTT. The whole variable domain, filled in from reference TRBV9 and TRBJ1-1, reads DSGVTQTPKHLITATGQRVTLRCSPRSGDLSVYWYQQSLDQGLQFLIQYYNGEERAKGNILERFSAQQFPDLHSELNLSSLELGDSALYFCASSQQEGRTEAFFGQGTRLTVV.

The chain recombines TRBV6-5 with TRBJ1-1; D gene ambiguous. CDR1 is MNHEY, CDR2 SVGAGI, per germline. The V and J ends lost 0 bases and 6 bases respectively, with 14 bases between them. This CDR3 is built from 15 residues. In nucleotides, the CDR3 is TGTGCCAGCAGTTACTCATTCCAGGCTAATGCTGAAGCTTTCTTT. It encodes CASSYSFQANAEAFF.